The 14 T cell receptor gamma chains reported below all come from one sample, sequenced in a study of human gamma delta and Vdelta1 T cells. No antigen has been identified for these receptors. TCRdb reanalysed the PCR reads via CATT. Of thousands of gamma-chain clones listed, around a third were seen once; the top ten hold roughly 3%. The specimen sequenced was Vdelta1 gamma-delta T cells from blood grown in culture (DOT cells). All receptors derive from a human donor in good health.

The chain carries TRGV5 and TRGJ1 or TRGJ2. Unmatched junction bases numbered 8, after V lost 9 bases and J lost 3 bases. CDR3 size: 12 residues. Germline V lookup: CDR1 VINAFY, CDR2 YDVSNSKD. CDR3: CATGGLYYKKLF. The CDR3 DNA follows: TGTGCCACCGGGGGGCTTTATTATAAGAAACTCTTT.

Comment on this clone: A single base separates this from a much larger clone, so it may be a read error. The V call is TRGV8, the J call TRGJ1 or TRGJ2. The germline CDR1 and CDR2 sequences are VENAVY and YDSYNSRV. The length of the CDR3 is 14 residues. The J segment lost 0 bases and the V segment lost 0 bases, leaving 2 bases of the junction unmatched. The DNA for the CDR3 is TGTGCCACCTGGGATAGGCCGAATTATTATAAGAAACTCTTT. It specifies CATWDRPNYYKKLF.

This clone was counted only a few times. The V gene is TRGV3, the J gene TRGJ1 or TRGJ2. The germline CDR1 and CDR2 sequences are VTNTFY and YDVSTARD (reference sequence). The CDR3 consists of 11 residues. After removal of 0 bases from V and 12 bases from J, the junction contained 5 bases not matched to a gene. The CDR3: CATWDRRGKLF. The CDR3 bases are TGTGCCACCTGGGACAGGCGAGGGAAACTCTTT.

This clone was seen only a few times. The chain joins TRGV4 to TRGJ1 or TRGJ2. CDR1 and CDR2 from the germline V gene are EGSTGY and YDSYTSSV. The CDR3 totals 10 residues. V lost 7 bases and J lost 9; bases outside the gene matches: 6. CDR3: CATCASKKLF. The CDR3 DNA reads as TGTGCCACCTGCGCAAGTAAGAAACTCTTT.

This clone was counted only a few times. The chain couples TRGV10 to TRGJP1. TRGV10 is recorded as an ORF, its role being uncertain. V lost 8 bases, J lost 5 bases, and 9 bases stayed unmatched. The CDR3 totals 14 residues. As DNA, the CDR3 is TGTGCTGCGTGGGATTCGAGTACTGGTTGGTTCAAGATATTT. Protein: CAAWDSSTGWFKIF.

In the case of this clone: The junction and the germline gene differ at one end; a read error may be behind it. The chain is built from TRGV4 and TRGJ1 or TRGJ2. Germline V gives CDR1 EGSTGY, CDR2 YDSYTSSV. This CDR3 is 13 amino acids long. The CDR3: CATCDGQTGKKLF. As DNA, the CDR3 is TGTGCCACCTGTGATGGGCAAACGGGTAAGAAACTCTTT.

The sample holds a few counts of this clone. V is TRGV3 and J is TRGJ1 or TRGJ2. V dropped 7 bases and J dropped 0; count of bases not matched to a gene: 3. This CDR3 has 12 amino acids. Germline lookup yields CDR1 VTNTFY and CDR2 YDVSTARD (reference sequence). The CDR3 coding sequence is TGTGCCACCTGTCGGAATTATTATAAGAAACTCTTT. It is translated as CATCRNYYKKLF.

The V and J genes are TRGV3 and TRGJ1 or TRGJ2. V gave up 0 bases and J gave up 3 bases; unmatched junction bases: 8. The CDR3 is 15 amino acids. The germline gives CDR1 VTNTFY, CDR2 YDVSTARD (reference sequence). The CDR3 loop reads CATWDRLVRYYKKLF. The CDR3 DNA reads TGTGCCACCTGGGACAGGCTTGTTCGTTATTATAAGAAACTCTTT.

The chain joins TRGV9 to TRGJP. J gave up 3 bases and V 2 bases, and 1 base lay outside the gene matches. This CDR3 has 16 amino acids. Per germline, CDR1 GITISATS and CDR2 ISYDGTV (reference sequence). CDR3 in amino acids: CALWEAQELGKKIKVF. The DNA of the CDR3 is TGTGCCTTGTGGGAGGCGCAAGAGTTGGGCAAAAAAATCAAGGTATTT.

This chain joins TRGV3 and TRGJP2. Trimming removed 0 bases from V and 3 bases from J; junction bases left unmatched: 4. CDR3 size: 15 residues. Germline V gene data show CDR1 as VTNTFY and CDR2 as YDVSTARD (reference sequence). CDR3 DNA sequence: TGTGCCACCTGGGACAGGCCTCGTAGTGATTGGATCAAGACGTTT. Protein sequence: CATWDRPRSDWIKTF.

V gene TRGV4 combines with J gene TRGJ1 or TRGJ2. There are 19 residues in the CDR3. With 0 bases clipped from V and 3 bases from J, the junction kept 20 bases outside the gene matches. Germline loops: CDR1 EGSTGY, CDR2 YDSYTSSV. In DNA form, the CDR3 reads TGTGCCACCTGGGATGGGCATCGAAGTCTCAGGGTGGGTTATTATAAGAAACTCTTT. Encoded protein: CATWDGHRSLRVGYYKKLF.

V usage is TRGV4 and J usage is TRGJ1 or TRGJ2. CDR3 length: 12 residues. After removal of 4 bases from V and 8 bases from J, the junction contained 8 bases not matched to a gene. Germline assignment: CDR1 EGSTGY and CDR2 YDSYTSSV. Here the CDR3 reads CATWDGHNKKLF. The DNA for the CDR3 is TGTGCCACCTGGGACGGGCACAATAAGAAACTCTTT.

This chain uses TRGV9 with TRGJ1 or TRGJ2. Germline loops: CDR1 GITISATS, CDR2 ISYDGTV (reference sequence). The CDR3 contains 15 residues. The junction had 5 bases not matched to a gene; V was cut back by 0 bases and J by 0 bases. CDR3 nucleotide sequence: TGTGCCTTGTGGGAGGTGCCCCCGAATTATTATAAGAAACTCTTT. This encodes CALWEVPPNYYKKLF.

This clone appeared a few times. This chain uses TRGV3 with TRGJ1 or TRGJ2. The CDR3 extends over 16 amino acids. The germline CDR1 and CDR2 sequences are VTNTFY and YDVSTARD (reference sequence). J was trimmed by 1 base and V by 0 bases; bases with no gene match: 9. CDR3 nucleotide sequence: TGTGCCACCTGGGACAGGCCGGGCGCTAATTATTATAAGAAACTCTTT. The encoded protein is CATWDRPGANYYKKLF.